This is a list of T cell receptor beta chains from one sample in a study of blood T cell repertoires in COVID-19. The method was immunoSEQ multiplex PCR; TCRdb's version includes in-frame clones alone and lacks a portion of them. This sample has about 200,000 clones, with almost 90% found just once. The sample taken for sequencing was peripheral blood. These receptors came from a man aged 18 to 35 with active or convalescent COVID-19. Each CDR3 is given with its conserved first and last residue. The order of the fields is clone size, V gene, D gene, J gene, CDR3 protein, CDR3 DNA. The D gene is left open where the match is weak. A clone size is listed for some rows: how often the clone was seen (once, few, many), or a class if it is expanded.

abundance: -; v_gene: TRBV11-2; d_gene: -; j_gene: TRBJ1-1; CDR3aa: CASSLDRSRNTEAFF; CDR3nt: TGTGCCAGCAGCTTAGATCGGTCGAGGAACACTGAAGCTTTCTTT
abundance: once; v_gene: TRBV18; d_gene: -; j_gene: TRBJ1-2; CDR3aa: CASREGGSSNYGYTF; CDR3nt: TGTGCCAGCCGTGAGGGGGGGTCCTCAAACTATGGCTACACCTTC
abundance: few; v_gene: TRBV29-1; d_gene: TRBD1; j_gene: TRBJ1-1; CDR3aa: CSVKDRGLDTEAFF; CDR3nt: TGCAGCGTGAAGGACAGGGGGCTAGACACTGAAGCTTTCTTT
abundance: -; v_gene: TRBV18; d_gene: -; j_gene: TRBJ1-6; CDR3aa: CASSPTTANNSPLHF; CDR3nt: TGTGCCAGCTCACCTACGACAGCGAACAATTCACCCCTCCACTTT
abundance: -; v_gene: TRBV19; d_gene: TRBD1; j_gene: TRBJ2-7; CDR3aa: CASMGDSSYEQYF; CDR3nt: TGTGCCAGTATGGGGGACAGCTCCTACGAGCAGTACTTC
abundance: -; v_gene: TRBV15; d_gene: -; j_gene: TRBJ1-2; CDR3aa: CATSSNRIGSAYGYTF; CDR3nt: TGTGCCACCAGCAGTAACAGGATAGGGTCAGCCTATGGCTACACCTTC
abundance: -; v_gene: TRBV25-1; d_gene: TRBD1; j_gene: TRBJ1-4; CDR3aa: CASRTGEGLGEKLFF; CDR3nt: TGTGCCAGCAGGACAGGGGAAGGGCTGGGTGAAAAACTGTTTTTT
abundance: once; v_gene: TRBV19; d_gene: -; j_gene: TRBJ1-5; CDR3aa: CASSLQGAANQPQHF; CDR3nt: TGTGCCAGTAGTCTACAGGGTGCAGCCAATCAGCCCCAGCATTTT
abundance: -; v_gene: TRBV7-3; d_gene: TRBD1; j_gene: TRBJ2-1; CDR3aa: CASSPTGTGYNEQFF; CDR3nt: TGTGCCAGCAGCCCCACCGGGACAGGGTACAATGAGCAGTTCTTC
abundance: -; v_gene: TRBV5-1; d_gene: TRBD1; j_gene: TRBJ2-7; CDR3aa: CASSDGQGAVGDEQYF; CDR3nt: TGCGCCAGCAGCGACGGACAGGGGGCGGTTGGGGACGAGCAGTACTTC
abundance: -; v_gene: TRBV10-3; d_gene: TRBD1; j_gene: TRBJ2-1; CDR3aa: CAISGTGTVLNEQFF; CDR3nt: TGTGCCATCAGTGGAACCGGGACAGTTCTTAATGAGCAGTTCTTC
abundance: -; v_gene: TRBV11-2; d_gene: -; j_gene: TRBJ1-1; CDR3aa: CASSLAGTEAFF; CDR3nt: TGTGCCAGCAGCTTAGCGGGCACTGAAGCTTTCTTT
abundance: -; v_gene: TRBV6-1; d_gene: -; j_gene: TRBJ1-2; CDR3aa: CASSEYSYYGYTF; CDR3nt: TGTGCCAGCAGTGAATACAGTTACTATGGCTACACCTTC
abundance: -; v_gene: TRBV24-1; d_gene: -; j_gene: TRBJ1-2; CDR3aa: CATSDPTSTYGYTF; CDR3nt: TGTGCCACCAGTGACCCCACAAGTACCTATGGCTACACCTTC
abundance: -; v_gene: TRBV6-4; d_gene: TRBD2; j_gene: TRBJ2-5; CDR3aa: CASSSSGGEQETQYF; CDR3nt: TGTGCCAGCAGCTCTAGCGGAGGGGAGCAAGAGACCCAGTACTTC
abundance: -; v_gene: TRBV5-1; d_gene: -; j_gene: TRBJ2-7; CDR3aa: CASAGSGDEQYF; CDR3nt: TGCGCCAGTGCGGGTTCGGGGGACGAGCAGTACTTC
abundance: -; v_gene: TRBV5-1; d_gene: TRBD1; j_gene: TRBJ1-4; CDR3aa: CASSGDRVHNEKLFF; CDR3nt: TGCGCCAGCAGCGGGGACAGAGTACATAATGAAAAACTGTTTTTT